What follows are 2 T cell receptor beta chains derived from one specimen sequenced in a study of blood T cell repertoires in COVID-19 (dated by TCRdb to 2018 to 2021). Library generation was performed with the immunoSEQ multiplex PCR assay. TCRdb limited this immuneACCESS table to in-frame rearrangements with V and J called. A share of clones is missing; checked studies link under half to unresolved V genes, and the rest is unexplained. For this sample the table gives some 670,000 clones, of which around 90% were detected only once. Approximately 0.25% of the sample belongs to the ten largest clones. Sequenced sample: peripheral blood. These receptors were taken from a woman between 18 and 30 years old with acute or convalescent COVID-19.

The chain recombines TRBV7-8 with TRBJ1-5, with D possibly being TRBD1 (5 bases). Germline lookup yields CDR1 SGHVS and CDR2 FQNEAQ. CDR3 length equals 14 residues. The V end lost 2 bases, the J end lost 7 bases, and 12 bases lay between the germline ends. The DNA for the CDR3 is TGTGCCAGCAGCTTACAGGGAAAGGAGCAGCCCCAGCATTTT. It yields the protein CASSLQGKEQPQHF.

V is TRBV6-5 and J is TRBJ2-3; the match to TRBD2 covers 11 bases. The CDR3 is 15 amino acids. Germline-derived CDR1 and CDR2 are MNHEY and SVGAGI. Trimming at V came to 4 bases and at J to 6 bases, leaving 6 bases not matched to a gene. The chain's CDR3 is CASSSRLAGWDTQYF. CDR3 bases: TGTGCCAGCAGTTCTAGACTAGCGGGGTGGGATACGCAGTATTTT.